A single sample gave rise to the 29 T cell receptor beta chains below, sequenced in a study of CD8+ T cells in alopecia areata. The sequencing template was cDNA reverse transcribed from extracted RNA. The data were produced by immunoSEQ multiplex PCR, yet TCRdb's version contains in-frame clones alone and is incomplete. The data contain under 250,000 clones, around 50% of them seen just once; the ten biggest clones take up roughly 5.3%. The sequencing input was CD8+ T cells sorted from blood. These receptors all stem from a human donor in good health.

This clone was seen a single time. This chain connects TRBV29-1 to TRBJ1-2; no clear D gene. Germline V gives CDR1 SQVTM, CDR2 ANQGSEA. CDR3 size: 11 residues. Trimming took 3 bases from V and 2 from J, leaving 4 bases between them. This CDR3 reads CSVDDNYGYTF. CDR3 coding DNA: TGCAGCGTTGACGACAACTATGGCTACACCTTC.

The chain carries TRBV9 and TRBJ2-5; unclear D gene. Germline lookup yields CDR1 SGDLS and CDR2 YYNGEE. The CDR3 has 14 amino acids. V was cut by 3 bases and J by 5 bases, with 14 bases left in between. This chain's CDR3 is CASSAPPGLETQYF. As DNA, the CDR3 is TGTGCCAGCAGCGCCCCGCCCGGTCTCGAGACCCAGTACTTC.

The rearrangement links TRBV19 to TRBJ1-2; a weak D match, TRBD1 (6 bases). Trimming removed 3 bases from V and 3 bases from J, with 8 bases in between. The CDR3 is 13 amino acids. The germline CDR1 and CDR2 sequences are LNHDA and SQIVND (reference sequence). The CDR3 loop reads CASSIKGDYGYTF. In DNA, the CDR3 is TGTGCCAGTAGTATCAAGGGGGACTATGGCTACACCTTC. The full variable domain, completed using reference TRBV19 and TRBJ1-2, is DGGITQSPKYLFRKEGQNVTLSCEQNLNHDAMYWYRQDPGQGLRLIYYSQIVNDFQKGDIAEGYSVSREKKESFPLTVTSAQKNPTAFYLCASSIKGDYGYTFGSGTRLTVV.

J is TRBJ2-6 and V is TRBV29-1; 8 bases are shared with TRBD2. The CDR3 has 16 residues. In germline, CDR1 is SQVTM, CDR2 ANQGSEA. V trimming: 4 bases; J trimming: 2 bases; junction bases outside the gene matches: 7. The DNA of the CDR3 is TGCAGCGTTGTAGGCGGGGGGATGACTGGGGCCAACGTCCTGACTTTC. Protein product: CSVVGGGMTGANVLTF.

The V gene is TRBV27, the J gene TRBJ1-2, with TRBD1 matching 7 bases. Germline trimming cut 6 bases from V and 4 bases from J; bases unmatched to any gene: 8. The CDR3 consists of 14 residues. Germline V gene data show CDR1 as MNHEY and CDR2 as SMNVEV (reference sequence). CDR3 nucleotide sequence: TGTGCCAGCAGCCTACAGGGGTCTACCTATGGCTACACCTTC. It codes for CASSLQGSTYGYTF.

This clone was counted a few times. Other DNA sequences from this sample encode an identical CDR3 as well. This chain links TRBV29-1 with TRBJ1-2; the D is unclear. The V gene lost 3 bases and the J gene lost 1 base, with 6 bases spanning the gap. The CDR3 has 12 residues. Per germline, CDR1 SQVTM and CDR2 ANQGSEA. CDR3 protein: CSVDVGNYGYTF. In nucleotides, the CDR3 is TGCAGCGTTGATGTCGGTAACTATGGCTACACCTTC.

The J gene is TRBJ1-1, the V gene TRBV11-2; D unclear. CDR3 length: 13 residues. Germline V gene data show CDR1 as SGHAT and CDR2 as FQNNGV. V shed 3 bases and J shed 7 bases, with 12 bases lying between them. CDR3 sequence: CASSFATSIEAFF. Written as DNA, the CDR3 is TGTGCCAGCAGCTTCGCTACCTCAATTGAAGCTTTCTTT.

V usage is TRBV29-1 and J usage is TRBJ1-1; TRBD1 is a possible D gene (5 bases). Trimming stripped 4 bases from V and 8 bases from J, with 11 bases between. The CDR3 is made up of 11 amino acids. Germline CDR1 reads SQVTM; CDR2 reads ANQGSEA. CDR3 sequence: CSVVGREEAFF. In nucleotides, the CDR3 is TGCAGCGTTGTGGGCAGGGAGGAAGCTTTCTTT.

This sequence joins TRBV15 and TRBJ2-3; tentatively, D is TRBD1 (6 bases). Germline-derived CDR1 and CDR2 are LNHNV and YYDKDF (reference sequence). V was clipped by 5 bases and J by 5 bases, with 8 bases between them. This CDR3 spans 12 amino acids. In DNA, the CDR3 is TGTGCCACCAGCGGGGGCAGAGATACGCAGTATTTT. Protein sequence: CATSGGRDTQYF. Full variable domain (rest looked up from reference TRBV15 and TRBJ2-3): DAMVIQNPRYQVTQFGKPVTLSCSQTLNHNVMYWYQQKSSQAPKLLFHYYDKDFNNEADTPDNFQSRRPNTSFCFLDIRSPGLGDTAMYLCATSGGRDTQYFGPGTRLTVL.

This clone was picked up many times. The junction departs from germline at one end; a sequencing error may be responsible. This chain uses TRBV7-9 with TRBJ2-3; 11 bases match TRBD1. The CDR3 loop spans 13 amino acids. Germline V gene sequence: CDR1 SEHNR, CDR2 FQNEAQ (reference sequence). In DNA form, the CDR3 reads TGTGCCAGCAGCTTGAGAAAGGACAGGGGGCCGGATTTT. This gives the protein CASSLRKDRGPDF.

J is TRBJ2-3 and V is TRBV4-1, with unresolved D. This CDR3 has 14 amino acids. V was clipped by 1 base and J by 0 bases, with 5 bases between them. The germline CDR1 and CDR2 sequences are MGHRA and YSYEKL. The CDR3 DNA is TGCGCCAGCAGCCAAGCCAGGAGCACAGATACGCAGTATTTT. It encodes CASSQARSTDTQYF.

The chain carries TRBV15 and TRBJ1-1, with D perhaps TRBD1 (5 bases). V was pared by 2 bases and J by 4 bases, with 11 bases between. Germline V gene data show CDR1 as LNHNV and CDR2 as YYDKDF (reference sequence). The CDR3 loop spans 14 amino acids. The CDR3 DNA reads as TGTGCCACCAGCAGAAATGGGGGAGGCACTGAAGCTTTCTTT. It codes for CATSRNGGGTEAFF.

V and J are TRBV4-1 and TRBJ2-7; possibly TRBD2 for D (6 bases). V dropped 3 bases and J dropped 1 base, with 13 bases sitting between them. The germline gives CDR1 MGHRA, CDR2 YSYEKL. The CDR3 extends over 15 amino acids. The CDR3 DNA reads as TGCGCCAGCAGCCATCGGTCCGGGAGTTCCTACGAGCAGTACTTC. Protein sequence: CASSHRSGSSYEQYF.

The chain recombines TRBV4-1 with TRBJ2-7; 10 nucleotides agree with TRBD2. The V and J ends lost 2 bases and 5 bases, in that order; junction bases with no gene match: 6. Germline assignment: CDR1 MGHRA and CDR2 YSYEKL. This CDR3 is built from 15 residues. The CDR3: CASSQLSGGGNEQYF. CDR3 coding DNA: TGCGCCAGCAGCCAATTAAGCGGGGGGGGCAACGAGCAGTACTTC.

V gene TRBV5-6 combines with J gene TRBJ2-2; D remains ambiguous. Trimming took off 0 bases at V and 5 bases at J, with 23 bases between the two ends. The V gene's germline CDR1 is SGHDT and CDR2 YYEEEE. The CDR3 runs 19 residues. The CDR3 loop reads CASSLDVGLPRQATGELFF. As DNA, the CDR3 is TGTGCCAGCAGCTTGGACGTGGGCCTTCCCCGACAAGCTACCGGGGAGCTGTTTTTT.

This clone was seen a few times. This chain links TRBV19 with TRBJ1-5, with 7 bases that match TRBD1. The CDR3 has 16 residues. The V and J ends lost 10 bases and 1 base, in that order; junction bases with no gene match: 13. Germline CDR1 is LNHDA and CDR2 is SQIVND (reference sequence). CDR3 in amino acids: CATGQEQGRSNQPQHF. The CDR3 nucleotides read TGTGCCACCGGACAGGAGCAGGGCAGGAGCAATCAGCCCCAGCATTTT. Based on the CDR3 plus reference TRBV19 and TRBJ1-5, the full variable domain is DGGITQSPKYLFRKEGQNVTLSCEQNLNHDAMYWYRQDPGQGLRLIYYSQIVNDFQKGDIAEGYSVSREKKESFPLTVTSAQKNPTAFYLCATGQEQGRSNQPQHFGDGTRLSIL.

This clone was recorded a few times. This chain uses TRBV13 with TRBJ1-3; D is unclear. The CDR3 is 14 amino acids. Germline assignment: CDR1 PRHDT and CDR2 FYEKMQ (reference sequence). Between the trimmed V and J ends, which lost 3 bases and 4 bases, there was a span of 10 bases. CDR3 in amino acids: CASSFGDTGNTIYF. The CDR3 region has the DNA TGTGCCAGCAGCTTCGGGGATACCGGAAACACCATATATTTT. The full variable domain, its missing parts supplied by reference TRBV13 and TRBJ1-3, is AAGVIQSPRHLIKEKRETATLKCYPIPRHDTVYWYQQGPGQDPQFLISFYEKMQSDKGSIPDRFSAQQFSDYHSELNMSSLELGDSALYFCASSFGDTGNTIYFGEGSWLTVV.

This clone was seen a few times. J is TRBJ1-1 and V is TRBV27; 8 bases are shared with TRBD1. The CDR3 spans 18 residues. The V gene end was trimmed by 5 bases and the J gene end by 0 bases; junction bases not matched to a gene: 14. The germline gives CDR1 MNHEY, CDR2 SMNVEV (reference sequence). The DNA of the CDR3 is TGTGCCAGCAGTCCTGACCCCCGGACAGGGACCATGAACACTGAAGCTTTCTTT. Residues: CASSPDPRTGTMNTEAFF.

The V call is TRBV27, the J call TRBJ2-1; D is unclear. The CDR3 is made up of 14 amino acids. V dropped 2 bases and J dropped 7 bases, with 12 bases sitting between them. Germline CDR1 and CDR2: MNHEY and SMNVEV (reference sequence). CDR3 coding DNA: TGTGCCAGCAGTTTAGGTTTAGATTGGAATGAGCAGTTCTTC. Translation gives CASSLGLDWNEQFF.

This clone was picked up a small number of times. The chain recombines TRBV7-9 with TRBJ1-4; TRBD1 matches at 12 bases. The junction had 5 bases not matched to a gene; V was cut back by 4 bases and J by 8 bases. This CDR3 comprises 15 residues. Germline CDR1 SEHNR, CDR2 FQNEAQ (reference sequence). CDR3 in DNA: TGTGCCAGCAGCTCTGGGACAGGGGGCCGCGAAAAACTGTTTTTT. Translated, it gives CASSSGTGGREKLFF.

The V call is TRBV4-1, the J call TRBJ2-1; TRBD2 agrees at 11 bases. In germline, CDR1 is MGHRA, CDR2 YSYEKL. This CDR3 comprises 17 residues. The trim removed 1 base at V and 5 bases at J, leaving 7 bases unmatched. The CDR3 nucleotides are TGCGCCAGCAGCCAAGTCCCTAGCGGGGGGCTTAACAATGAGCAGTTCTTC. It specifies CASSQVPSGGLNNEQFF.

V and J are TRBV19 and TRBJ2-2, with D unclear. This CDR3 is built from 12 residues. Germline assignment: CDR1 LNHDA and CDR2 SQIVND (reference sequence). V lost 7 bases and J lost 4, with 7 bases in between. The CDR3 DNA reads TGTGCCAGTATCGCGCGCACCGGGGAGCTGTTTTTT. This sequence encodes CASIARTGELFF.

The rearrangement uses TRBV30 and TRBJ2-7; TRBD2 matches at 7 bases. The CDR3 is made up of 13 amino acids. CDR1 GTSNPN and CDR2 SVGIG come from the germline V gene (reference sequence). After removal of 4 bases from V and 1 base from J, the junction contained 4 bases not matched to a gene. CDR3 nucleotide sequence: TGTGCCTGGACCAGCGGGGCGTCCTACGAGCAGTACTTC. As protein: CAWTSGASYEQYF.

V and J are TRBV30 and TRBJ2-7, with D uncertain. The CDR3 spans 13 residues. CDR1 and CDR2 (germline): GTSNPN, SVGIG (reference sequence). V was cut by 0 bases and J by 2 bases, with 8 bases left in between. CDR3 protein: CAWSVSLAYEQYF. CDR3 nucleotide sequence: TGTGCCTGGAGTGTAAGTCTAGCCTACGAGCAGTACTTC.

In this sample, this clone turned up a few times. J is TRBJ2-7 and V is TRBV27, with D maybe TRBD2 (7 bases). Trimming pared 3 bases from V and 0 bases from J, leaving 12 bases between. CDR1 MNHEY and CDR2 SMNVEV come from the germline V gene (reference sequence). CDR3 length: 15 residues. Here the CDR3 reads CASSLGGGGSYEQYF. Written as DNA, the CDR3 is TGTGCCAGCAGTTTGGGGGGGGGCGGCTCCTACGAGCAGTACTTC.

This clone came up a few times. The chain uses TRBV4-1 and TRBJ1-2; 10 nucleotides match TRBD1. Per the germline V gene, CDR1 is MGHRA and CDR2 is YSYEKL. The CDR3 has 16 residues. The V segment lost 1 base and the J segment 4 bases; nucleotides outside the gene matches: 6. The CDR3 reads CASSQGQGAGIYGYTF. DNA of the CDR3: TGCGCCAGCAGCCAAGGACAGGGGGCGGGTATCTATGGCTACACCTTC.

The V and J genes are TRBV5-1 and TRBJ2-1; either TRBD1 or TRBD2 may fit D (6 bases each). The ends were cut back, 1 base at V and 7 bases at J, with 12 bases in the middle. CDR3 size: 14 residues. Germline lookup yields CDR1 SGHRS and CDR2 YFSETQ. The CDR3 bases are TGCGCCAGCAGCTTGCGGGGGCCAGGGAATGAGCAGTTCTTC. This codes for CASSLRGPGNEQFF.

The chain recombines TRBV2 with TRBJ2-7; 7 bases match TRBD1. The J segment lost 8 bases and the V segment lost 6 bases, leaving 10 bases of the junction unmatched. The CDR3 length is 13 residues. Germline-derived CDR1 and CDR2 are SNHLY and FYNNEI. Here the CDR3 DNA reads TGTGCCAGCAGGGGGACAGAGGGACGGAAGCAGTACTTC. Its translation: CASRGTEGRKQYF.

The table lists this clone with a few counts. This chain joins TRBV29-1 and TRBJ2-7; TRBD2 might be the D (5 bases). Germline assignment: CDR1 SQVTM and CDR2 ANQGSEA. This CDR3 spans 14 amino acids. Trimming pared 0 bases from V and 5 bases from J, leaving 14 bases between. The CDR3 DNA is TGCAGCGTTGAAGATCCGGGGATGAGTAACGAGCAGTACTTC. Its translation is CSVEDPGMSNEQYF.